This entry lists 32 T cell receptor beta chains sequenced from one sample in a study of early stage breast cancer tumors. Generated by immunoSEQ multiplex PCR, the TCRdb table keeps only in-frame clones and is missing some. The sample contains 40,000 to 60,000 clones, roughly 78% of which appear only once. Material: blood. These receptors all stem from a person aged 40-50 years with breast cancer.

The gene calls are TRBV27 and TRBJ1-4; 7 nucleotides line up with TRBD1. CDR3 length equals 15 residues. Germline V lookup: CDR1 MNHEY, CDR2 SMNVEV (reference sequence). Trimming removed 5 bases from V and 3 bases from J; junction bases left unmatched: 6. The CDR3 region has the DNA TGTGCCAGCAGTGCCATCGGGACAGCTAATGAAAAACTGTTTTTT. It codes for CASSAIGTANEKLFF.

J is TRBJ2-5 and V is TRBV7-2; TRBD2 agrees at 8 bases. Germline V lookup: CDR1 SGHTA, CDR2 FQGNSA. This CDR3 contains 16 residues. The V segment lost 1 base and the J segment 5 bases; nucleotides outside the gene matches: 9. CDR3 protein: CASSLGLAGGGETQYF. CDR3 DNA sequence: TGTGCCAGCAGCTTAGGGTTGGCGGGAGGCGGGGAGACCCAGTACTTC.

This clone was seen only a few times. This rearrangement joins TRBV2 to TRBJ2-3; TRBD2 matches 11 bases. V lost 2 bases to trimming and J lost 6 bases; unmatched junction nucleotides: 1. The CDR3 length is 14 residues. The germline V gene has CDR1 SNHLY and CDR2 FYNNEI. CDR3 bases: TGTGCCAGCAGTGAATCTAGCGGGAGGGATACGCAGTATTTT. It codes for CASSESSGRDTQYF.

The V and J genes are TRBV2 and TRBJ1-1, with a tentative D call TRBD1 (6 bases). With 6 bases removed from V and 2 bases from J, the gap between germline ends came to 16 bases. Looked up from germline, CDR1 is SNHLY and CDR2 is FYNNEI. This CDR3 spans 15 amino acids. CDR3 sequence: CASRPTGTPNTEAFF. Here the CDR3 DNA reads TGTGCCAGCAGGCCTACCGGGACACCTAACACTGAAGCTTTCTTT.

The CDR3 loop is CASRPDRASVSHEQYF. CDR3 DNA sequence: TGTGCCAGCAGACCGGACAGAGCCTCGGTCAGCCACGAGCAGTACTTC. The chain carries TRBV2 and TRBJ2-7; D is possibly TRBD1 (6 bases). The germline gives CDR1 SNHLY, CDR2 FYNNEI. The V gene lost 6 bases and the J gene lost 5 bases, with 23 bases spanning the gap. The CDR3 covers 16 residues.

This clone was seen a few times. This chain uses TRBV29-1 with TRBJ1-2; TRBD1 agrees at 7 bases. Looked up from germline, CDR1 is SQVTM and CDR2 is ANQGSEA. V shed 4 bases and J 5 bases; nucleotides not matched to a gene: 10. The CDR3 sequence is 14 residues long. The CDR3 DNA reads as TGCAGCGTTGCCGGGACAGTCTCCCCATATGGCTACACCTTC. Residues: CSVAGTVSPYGYTF.

V usage is TRBV10-3 and J usage is TRBJ2-3, with D hard to call. V was pared by 5 bases and J by 2 bases, with 2 bases between. The CDR3 sequence is 11 residues long. CDR1 and CDR2 (germline): ENHRY, SYGVKD. The CDR3 DNA sequence: TGTGCCATCAGTAACACAGATACGCAGTATTTT. It is translated as CAISNTDTQYF.

The genes are TRBV19 and TRBJ1-1; 10 bases align to TRBD1. CDR1 is LNHDA, CDR2 SQIVND, per germline (reference sequence). This CDR3 has 14 amino acids. The ends lost 10 bases at V and 5 bases at J; junction bases unmatched: 10. CDR3 sequence reads: CAITPGQGRTEAFF. DNA for the CDR3: TGTGCCATTACCCCGGGACAGGGGAGAACTGAAGCTTTCTTT.

The chain is built from TRBV9 and TRBJ1-2, with D unresolved. The ends were cut back, 0 bases at V and 4 bases at J, with 10 bases in the middle. The CDR3 contains 14 residues. Germline lookup yields CDR1 SGDLS and CDR2 YYNGEE. DNA of the CDR3: TGTGCCAGCAGCGTAGGTACAGCATTCTATGGCTACACCTTC. Its translation is CASSVGTAFYGYTF.

The gene calls are TRBV14 and TRBJ2-4; TRBD2 matches at 9 bases. The CDR3 runs 15 residues. CDR1 SGHDN and CDR2 FVKESK come from the germline V gene. V lost 0 bases to trimming and J lost 8 bases; unmatched junction nucleotides: 5. The CDR3 here is CASSQDGGLADIQYF. The CDR3 nucleotides read TGTGCCAGCAGCCAAGATGGGGGACTAGCAGACATTCAGTACTTC.

This clone has just one count. The chain employs TRBV13 and TRBJ2-1; possibly TRBD1 or TRBD2 for D (5 bases each). Germline lookup yields CDR1 PRHDT and CDR2 FYEKMQ (reference sequence). The V gene lost 2 bases and the J gene lost 9 bases, with 11 bases spanning the gap. The CDR3 is 13 residues long. CDR3 amino acids: CASSLWGRGEQFF. The DNA for the CDR3 is TGTGCCAGCAGCTTATGGGGGAGAGGTGAGCAGTTCTTC.

The chain employs TRBV4-1 and TRBJ2-5, with D uncertain. Germline loops: CDR1 MGHRA, CDR2 YSYEKL. The CDR3 is 15 residues long. Between the trimmed V and J ends, which lost 6 bases and 5 bases, there was a span of 19 bases. CDR3 protein: CASSLGGLDGETQYF. In DNA form, the CDR3 reads TGCGCCAGCAGTCTTGGTGGGCTAGATGGTGAGACCCAGTACTTC.

In nucleotides, the CDR3 is TGTGCCAGCCGACAGGGGAGGGACACCGGGGAGCTGTTTTTT. This encodes CASRQGRDTGELFF. V is TRBV2 and J is TRBJ2-2, with D perhaps matching TRBD1 (8 bases). Germline-derived CDR1 and CDR2 are SNHLY and FYNNEI. This CDR3 is built from 14 residues. Trimming pared 8 bases from V and 3 bases from J, leaving 13 bases between.

V and J are TRBV7-9 and TRBJ1-2; no firm D call. Trimming stripped 1 base from V and 2 bases from J, with 8 bases between. From germline, CDR1 is SEHNR and CDR2 FQNEAQ (reference sequence). The CDR3 has 14 residues. The CDR3 nucleotides read TGTGCCAGCAGCTTAGACGTACGGAACTATGGCTACACCTTC. Amino acids: CASSLDVRNYGYTF.

V and J are TRBV28 and TRBJ1-2, with D unclear. With 8 bases removed from V and 0 bases from J, the gap between germline ends came to 13 bases. The CDR3 runs to 14 residues. Germline lookup yields CDR1 MDHEN and CDR2 SYDVKM. In DNA, the CDR3 is TGTGCCAGCTCGGCCTCCGGAACTAACTATGGCTACACCTTC. Its translation is CASSASGTNYGYTF.

This chain links TRBV25-1 with TRBJ1-1; no reliable D call. Per germline, CDR1 MGHDK and CDR2 SYGVNS. There are 14 residues in the CDR3. Trimming took 1 base from V and 0 from J, leaving 6 bases between them. CDR3 sequence (DNA): TGTGCCAGCAGTGAATTAGGCCTGAACACTGAAGCTTTCTTT. Its translation: CASSELGLNTEAFF.

This chain connects TRBV7-9 to TRBJ2-7, with 7 bases that match TRBD2. The CDR3 totals 15 residues. V trimming: 5 bases; J trimming: 6 bases; junction bases outside the gene matches: 13. From germline, CDR1 is SEHNR and CDR2 FQNEAQ (reference sequence). The chain's CDR3 is CASSPPSGAFLEQYF. The CDR3 DNA is TGTGCCAGCAGCCCCCCGAGCGGGGCATTCCTCGAGCAGTACTTC.

The chain joins TRBV30 to TRBJ2-7; tentative D call: TRBD2 (5 bases). V lost 0 bases and J lost 3, with 12 bases in between. The CDR3 is made up of 14 amino acids. CDR1 GTSNPN and CDR2 SVGIG come from the germline V gene (reference sequence). CDR3 nucleotide sequence: TGTGCCTGGAGTGTCGCTAGCCGTCGCTACGAGCAGTACTTC. It is translated as CAWSVASRRYEQYF.

This chain connects TRBV30 to TRBJ2-7; 9 bases fit TRBD2. V trimming: 3 bases; J trimming: 4 bases; junction bases outside the gene matches: 16. Germline CDR1 GTSNPN, CDR2 SVGIG (reference sequence). The CDR3 consists of 17 residues. CDR3 sequence (DNA): TGTGCCTGGAGCTCTCAGGGGTTGGGCGGGAGGGAATACGAGCAGTACTTC. This translates into CAWSSQGLGGREYEQYF.

V gene TRBV2 combines with J gene TRBJ1-5; the D gene is possibly TRBD1 (5 bases). Germline V lookup: CDR1 SNHLY, CDR2 FYNNEI. With 3 bases removed from V and 6 bases from J, the gap between germline ends came to 15 bases. CDR3 length: 15 amino acids. This CDR3 is CASSEGLGHSQPQHF. The CDR3 region has the DNA TGTGCCAGCAGTGAGGGACTGGGCCATTCTCAGCCCCAGCATTTT.

The chain uses TRBV19 and TRBJ1-5, with a possible D match to TRBD1 (5 bases). Germline V CDR1 and CDR2: LNHDA, SQIVND (reference sequence). Trimming shortened V by 10 bases and J by 1 base, and 11 bases separated the two germline ends. The CDR3 totals 13 residues. The CDR3, as DNA: TGTGCCACTCGCCGGGACAGCAATCAGCCCCAGCATTTT. Protein product: CATRRDSNQPQHF.

V is TRBV7-2 and J is TRBJ1-5; tentative D call: TRBD1 (5 bases). This CDR3 spans 15 amino acids. CDR1 and CDR2 (germline): SGHTA, FQGNSA. V was pared by 1 base and J by 6 bases, with 13 bases between. The CDR3 loop reads CASSLGAGGAQPQHF. Written as DNA, the CDR3 is TGTGCCAGCAGCTTAGGGGCAGGAGGGGCTCAGCCCCAGCATTTT.

The genes are TRBV30 and TRBJ2-3, with 14 bases fitting TRBD2. Germline values: CDR1 GTSNPN, CDR2 SVGIG (reference sequence). The CDR3 is made up of 14 amino acids. Trimming took 8 bases from V and 5 from J; bases not matched to a gene: 6. CDR3 sequence reads: CAQRLAGGIDTQYF. CDR3 nucleotides: TGTGCCCAAAGACTAGCGGGAGGGATAGATACGCAGTATTTT.

The chain links TRBV6-6 to TRBJ1-1; 9 bases align to TRBD1. The CDR3 has 15 amino acids. With 6 bases clipped from V and 1 base from J, the junction kept 6 bases outside the gene matches. CDR1 and CDR2 from the germline V gene are MNHNY and SVGAGI (reference sequence). Here the CDR3 reads CASSFGQGSNTEAFF. The DNA of the CDR3 is TGTGCCAGCAGCTTCGGACAGGGGTCGAACACTGAAGCTTTCTTT.

This clone was seen more than once but under ten times. The rearrangement joins TRBV18 to TRBJ2-7; TRBD2 agrees at 10 bases. The CDR3 is made up of 17 amino acids. The V gene's germline CDR1 is KGHSH and CDR2 LQKENI. J lost 2 bases, V lost 0 bases, and 7 bases had no gene match. CDR3 amino acids: CASSPPNSGRSPYEQYF. CDR3 coding DNA: TGTGCCAGCTCACCACCCAATAGCGGGAGGTCACCCTACGAGCAGTACTTC. The variable domain in full, with the rest retrieved from reference TRBV18 and TRBJ2-7, is NAGVMQNPRHLVRRRGQEARLRCSPMKGHSHVYWYRQLPEEGLKFMVYLQKENIIDESGMPKERFSAEFPKEGPSILRIQQVVRGDSAAYFCASSPPNSGRSPYEQYFGPGTRLTVT.

The CDR3 nucleotides are TGTGCCAGCAGCTTGAGACTAGCGGGAGGGCCTGGGACCGGGGAGCTGTTTTTT. Protein: CASSLRLAGGPGTGELFF. The V gene is TRBV7-6, the J gene TRBJ2-2; 14 bases match TRBD2. This CDR3 is 18 amino acids long. Per germline, CDR1 SGHVS and CDR2 FNYEAQ. V dropped 3 bases and J dropped 5; count of bases not matched to a gene: 8.

V and J are TRBV6-1 and TRBJ2-5, with 8 bases matching TRBD1. CDR3 length: 14 amino acids. Germline CDR1 MNHNS, CDR2 SASEGT. The trim removed 5 bases at V and 5 bases at J, leaving 7 bases unmatched. The CDR3 DNA reads TGTGCCAGCAGTTTTGGGACAGGATCGGAGACCCAGTACTTC. Its translation: CASSFGTGSETQYF.

This chain joins TRBV11-2 and TRBJ2-3; 7 nucleotides match TRBD1. This CDR3 contains 15 residues. The V segment lost 5 bases and the J segment 1 base; nucleotides outside the gene matches: 6. CDR1 and CDR2 from the germline V gene are SGHAT and FQNNGV. CDR3 sequence: CASSRRQGGTDTQYF. The CDR3 DNA is TGTGCCAGCAGCCGTCGACAGGGTGGCACAGATACGCAGTATTTT.

The J gene is TRBJ1-1, the V gene TRBV6-1; D is unresolved. The CDR3 is made up of 16 amino acids. Germline V lookup: CDR1 MNHNS, CDR2 SASEGT. V gave up 4 bases and J gave up 0 bases, with 15 bases separating them. DNA of the CDR3: TGTGCCAGCAGTGCATACCAATCGGAGGTGAACACTGAAGCTTTCTTT. Translating gives CASSAYQSEVNTEAFF.

This clone turned up a few times. This rearrangement joins TRBV4-1 to TRBJ1-2; a possible D gene is TRBD1 (5 bases). This CDR3 has 14 residues. Germline CDR1 MGHRA, CDR2 YSYEKL. V was trimmed by 4 bases and J by 2 bases, leaving 11 bases between them. The CDR3 nucleotides are TGCGCCAGCAGCCCAGGGTGGGGGAACTATGGCTACACCTTC. Its protein product is CASSPGWGNYGYTF.

The V gene is TRBV5-1, the J gene TRBJ1-2, with D possibly TRBD1 on 5 matching bases. With 3 bases removed from V and 3 bases from J, the gap between germline ends came to 12 bases. This CDR3 comprises 14 residues. Germline loops: CDR1 SGHRS, CDR2 YFSETQ. CDR3 amino acids: CASSSDSTDYGYTF. CDR3 in DNA: TGCGCCAGCAGCTCTGACAGCACAGACTATGGCTACACCTTC.

In this sample, this clone turned up once. The chain employs TRBV5-6 and TRBJ1-4; no reliable D call. The CDR3 covers 14 residues. Germline V gene sequence: CDR1 SGHDT, CDR2 YYEEEE. V was trimmed by 1 base and J by 5 bases, leaving 9 bases between them. CDR3 nucleotide sequence: TGTGCCAGCAGCTTGACGGGTATAAATGAAAAACTGTTTTTT. The encoded protein is CASSLTGINEKLFF.